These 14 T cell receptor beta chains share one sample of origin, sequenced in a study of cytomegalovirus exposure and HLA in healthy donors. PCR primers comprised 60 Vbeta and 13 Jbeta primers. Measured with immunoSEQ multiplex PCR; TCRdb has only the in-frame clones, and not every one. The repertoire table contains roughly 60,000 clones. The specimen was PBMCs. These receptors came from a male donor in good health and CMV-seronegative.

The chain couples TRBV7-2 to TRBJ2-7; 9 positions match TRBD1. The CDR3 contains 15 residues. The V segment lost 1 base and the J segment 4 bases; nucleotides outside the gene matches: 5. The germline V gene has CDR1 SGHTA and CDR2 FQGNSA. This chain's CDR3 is CASSLGGTGNYEQYF. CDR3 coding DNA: TGTGCCAGCAGCTTAGGAGGGACAGGGAATTACGAGCAGTACTTC.

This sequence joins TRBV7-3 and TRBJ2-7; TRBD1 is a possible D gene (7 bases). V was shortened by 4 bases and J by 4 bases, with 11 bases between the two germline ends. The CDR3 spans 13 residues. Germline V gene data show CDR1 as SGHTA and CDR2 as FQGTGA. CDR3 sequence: CASSSQGGYEQYF. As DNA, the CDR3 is TGTGCCAGCAGCTCTCAGGGGGGATACGAGCAGTACTTC.

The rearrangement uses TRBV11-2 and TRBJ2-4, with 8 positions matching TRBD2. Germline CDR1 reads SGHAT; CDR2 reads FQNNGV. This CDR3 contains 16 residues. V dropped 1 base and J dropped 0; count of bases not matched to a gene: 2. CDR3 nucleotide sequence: TGTGCCAGCAGCTTAGTAGCGGGACTAGCCAAAAACATTCAGTACTTC. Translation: CASSLVAGLAKNIQYF.

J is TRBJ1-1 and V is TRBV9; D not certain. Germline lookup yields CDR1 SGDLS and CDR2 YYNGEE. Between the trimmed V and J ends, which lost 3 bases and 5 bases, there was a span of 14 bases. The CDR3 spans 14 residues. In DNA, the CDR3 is TGTGCCAGCAGCGACGGGAGATTCGGGACTGAAGCTTTCTTT. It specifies CASSDGRFGTEAFF.

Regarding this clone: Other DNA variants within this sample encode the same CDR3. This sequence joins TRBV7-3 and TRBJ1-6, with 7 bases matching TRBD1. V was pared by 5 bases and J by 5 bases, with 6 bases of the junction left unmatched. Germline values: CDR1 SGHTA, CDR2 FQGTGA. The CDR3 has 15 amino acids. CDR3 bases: TGTGCCAGCAGCAAGGGGACAGCGGATAATTCACCCCTCCACTTT. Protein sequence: CASSKGTADNSPLHF. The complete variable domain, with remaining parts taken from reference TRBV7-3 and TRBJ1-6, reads GAGVSQTPSNKVTEKGKYVELRCDPISGHTALYWYRQSLGQGPEFLIYFQGTGAADDSGLPNDRFFAVRPEGSVSTLKIQRTERGDSAVYLCASSKGTADNSPLHFGNGTRLTVT.

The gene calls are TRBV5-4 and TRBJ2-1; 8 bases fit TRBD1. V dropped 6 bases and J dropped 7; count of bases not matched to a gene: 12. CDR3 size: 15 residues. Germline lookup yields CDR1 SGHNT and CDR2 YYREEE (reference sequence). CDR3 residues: CASTPGGQGRNEQFF. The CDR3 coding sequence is TGTGCCAGCACCCCCGGAGGACAGGGCAGGAATGAGCAGTTCTTC.

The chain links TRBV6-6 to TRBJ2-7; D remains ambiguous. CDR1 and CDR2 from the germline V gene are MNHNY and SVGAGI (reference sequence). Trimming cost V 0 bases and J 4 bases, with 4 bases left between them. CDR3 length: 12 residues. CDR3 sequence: CASSYSTYEQYF. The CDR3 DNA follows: TGTGCCAGCAGTTACTCGACATACGAGCAGTACTTC.

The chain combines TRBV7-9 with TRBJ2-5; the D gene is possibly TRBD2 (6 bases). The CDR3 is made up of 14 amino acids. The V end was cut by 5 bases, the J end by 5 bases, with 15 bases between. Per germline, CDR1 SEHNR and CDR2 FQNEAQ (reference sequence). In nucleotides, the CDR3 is TGTGCCAGCAGCCAAGACGGGGGATGGGAGACCCAGTACTTC. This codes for CASSQDGGWETQYF.

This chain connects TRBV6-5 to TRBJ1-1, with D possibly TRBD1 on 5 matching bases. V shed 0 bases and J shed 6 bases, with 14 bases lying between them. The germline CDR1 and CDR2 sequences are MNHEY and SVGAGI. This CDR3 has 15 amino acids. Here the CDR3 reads CASSYSGAQGSEAFF. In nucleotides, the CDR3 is TGTGCCAGCAGTTACTCAGGGGCCCAGGGTTCTGAAGCTTTCTTT.

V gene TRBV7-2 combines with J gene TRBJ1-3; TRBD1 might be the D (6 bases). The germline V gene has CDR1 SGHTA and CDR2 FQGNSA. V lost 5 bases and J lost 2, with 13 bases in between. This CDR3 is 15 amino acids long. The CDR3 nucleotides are TGTGCCAGCAGCCCCAGGGGATTGGCTGGAAACACCATATATTTT. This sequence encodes CASSPRGLAGNTIYF.

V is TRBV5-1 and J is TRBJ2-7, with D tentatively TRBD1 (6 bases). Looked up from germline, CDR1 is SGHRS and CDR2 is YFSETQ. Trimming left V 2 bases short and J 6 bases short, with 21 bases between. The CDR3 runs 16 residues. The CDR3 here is CASSLGGQTHRGEQYF. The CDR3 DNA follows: TGCGCCAGCAGCTTAGGAGGACAGACCCATAGGGGCGAGCAGTACTTC.

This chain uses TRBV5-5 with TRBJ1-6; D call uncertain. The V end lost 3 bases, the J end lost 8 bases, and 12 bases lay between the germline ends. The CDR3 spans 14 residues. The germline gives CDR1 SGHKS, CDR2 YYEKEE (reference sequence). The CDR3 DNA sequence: TGTGCCAGCAGCTCCGGGAATTCGGATTCACCCCTCCACTTT. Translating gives CASSSGNSDSPLHF.

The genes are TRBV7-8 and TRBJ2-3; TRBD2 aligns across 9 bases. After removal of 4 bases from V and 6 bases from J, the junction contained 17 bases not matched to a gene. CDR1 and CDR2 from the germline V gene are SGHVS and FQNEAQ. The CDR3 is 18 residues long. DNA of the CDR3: TGTGCCAGCAGCTGGGACCCCCCCGGGACTAGCCTCCTTGATACGCAGTATTTT. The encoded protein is CASSWDPPGTSLLDTQYF.

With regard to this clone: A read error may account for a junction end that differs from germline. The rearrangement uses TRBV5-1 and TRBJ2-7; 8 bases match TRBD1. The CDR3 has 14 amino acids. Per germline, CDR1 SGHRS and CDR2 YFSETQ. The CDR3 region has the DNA TGCGCCAGCAGCTTGGGGGACAGGTTCAACGAGCAGTCCTTC. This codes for CASSLGDRFNEQSF.